The text below deals with one T cell receptor beta chain. The antigen remains undetermined. Via 5' RACE with UMI labels, TRB cDNA libraries were prepared. TCRdb processed the 5' RACE reads again and assigns one entry to each CDR3 protein, with no DNA. The record lists 20,000 to 30,000 distinct CDR3 sequences, of which the ten most abundant hold about 2.6%. Among CD8+ T cells, naive ones were CD45RO-CCR7+CD27+CD95-. This specimen belongs to a study of CXCR3-negative and CXCR3-positive naive CD8 T cells. Study as a whole: Roughly 1.5 +/- 0.3 million TRB reads came from each library, giving roughly 130 million in total.

Broader study findings: Naive CXCR3-negative cells resembled naive CXCR3-positive cells in TRBV-TRBJ usage; memory cells differed.

The CDR3 is made up of 15 amino acids. CDR1 and CDR2 from the germline V gene are DFQATT and SNEGSKA (reference sequence). V and J are TRBV20-1 and TRBJ1-4; TCRdb lists TRBD1, though no DNA is available to test this call. This TCR was recovered from a human donor in good health. Some clones in this sample may be carry-over from other donors' samples. The specimen sequenced was naive CXCR3- CD8+ T cells from blood. Subset of the sample: CD45RO-CCR7+CD27+CD95- naive CD8+ T cells lacking CXCR3 (TNR3-). The CDR3: CSARDDRGVGEKLFF.